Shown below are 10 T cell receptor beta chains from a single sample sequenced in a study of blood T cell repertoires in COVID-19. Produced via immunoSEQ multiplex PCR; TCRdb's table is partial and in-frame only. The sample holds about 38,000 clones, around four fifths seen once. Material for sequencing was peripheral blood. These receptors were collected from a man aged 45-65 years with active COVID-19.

The CDR3 DNA sequence: TGTGCCAGCAGCTTAACAGGGTTCAATGAAAAACTGTTTTTT. This gives the protein CASSLTGFNEKLFF. The V gene is TRBV7-9, the J gene TRBJ1-4; D might be TRBD1 (6 bases). The V end was cut by 2 bases, the J end by 5 bases, with 9 bases between. The germline gives CDR1 SEHNR, CDR2 FQNEAQ (reference sequence). This CDR3 spans 14 amino acids. The full variable domain, rest sourced from reference TRBV7-9 and TRBJ1-4, is DTGVSQNPRHKITKRGQNVTFRCDPISEHNRLYWYRQTLGQGPEFLTYFQNEAQLEKSRLLSDRFSAERPKGSFSTLEIQRTEQGDSAMYLCASSLTGFNEKLFFGSGTQLSVL.

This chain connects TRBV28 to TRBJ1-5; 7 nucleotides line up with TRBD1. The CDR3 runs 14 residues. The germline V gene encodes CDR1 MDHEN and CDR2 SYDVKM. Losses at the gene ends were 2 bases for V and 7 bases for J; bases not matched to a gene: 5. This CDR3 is CASSLPGTAQPQHF. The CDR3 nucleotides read TGTGCCAGCAGTTTACCCGGGACAGCCCAGCCCCAGCATTTT. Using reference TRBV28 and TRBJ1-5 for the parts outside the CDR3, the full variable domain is DVKVTQSSRYLVKRTGEKVFLECVQDMDHENMFWYRQDPGLGLRLIYFSYDVKMKEKGDIPEGYSVSREKKERFSLILESASTNQTSMYLCASSLPGTAQPQHFGDGTRLSIL.

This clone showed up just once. The CDR3 DNA is TGTGCCAGCAGGATAGCGGGGGACACAGATACGCAGTATTTT. Translating gives CASRIAGDTDTQYF. This sequence joins TRBV6-4 and TRBJ2-3; 9 nucleotides agree with TRBD2. Germline CDR1 and CDR2: MRHNA and SNTAGT. This CDR3 region has 14 residues. With 6 bases clipped from V and 2 bases from J, the junction kept 3 bases outside the gene matches.

CDR3 sequence: CASSAYTDTQYF. Written as DNA, the CDR3 is TGTGCCAGCAGCGCCTACACAGATACGCAGTATTTT. The genes are TRBV7-2 and TRBJ2-3; D is undetermined. Per the germline V gene, CDR1 is SGHTA and CDR2 is FQGNSA. The CDR3 spans 12 residues. The V end lost 5 bases, the J end lost 2 bases, and 5 bases lay between the germline ends.

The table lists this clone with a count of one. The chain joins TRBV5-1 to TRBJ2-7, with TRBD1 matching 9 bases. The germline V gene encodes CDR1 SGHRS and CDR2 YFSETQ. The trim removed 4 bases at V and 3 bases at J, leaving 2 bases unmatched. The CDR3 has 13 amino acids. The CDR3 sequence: CASSPDRGYEQYF. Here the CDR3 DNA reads TGCGCCAGCAGCCCGGACAGGGGCTACGAGCAGTACTTC. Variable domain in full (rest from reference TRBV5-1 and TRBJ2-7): KAGVTQTPRYLIKTRGQQVTLSCSPISGHRSVSWYQQTPGQGLQFLFEYFSETQRNKGNFPGRFSGRQFSNSRSEMNVSTLELGDSALYLCASSPDRGYEQYFGPGTRLTVT.

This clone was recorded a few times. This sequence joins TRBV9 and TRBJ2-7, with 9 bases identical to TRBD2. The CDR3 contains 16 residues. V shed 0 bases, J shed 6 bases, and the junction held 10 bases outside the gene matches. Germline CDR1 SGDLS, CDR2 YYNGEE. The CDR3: CASSVAAGGRLREQYF. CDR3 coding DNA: TGTGCCAGCAGCGTAGCAGCGGGGGGCCGCCTTCGCGAGCAGTACTTC.

CDR3 sequence (DNA): TGTGCCAGCAGCCAAACAACAGAGAAAGAGACCCAGTACTTC. It specifies CASSQTTEKETQYF. The V gene is TRBV4-2, the J gene TRBJ2-5; D ambiguous. The ends were cut back, 2 bases at V and 3 bases at J, with 10 bases in the middle. This CDR3 region has 14 residues. Germline loops: CDR1 LGHNA, CDR2 YNFKEQ.

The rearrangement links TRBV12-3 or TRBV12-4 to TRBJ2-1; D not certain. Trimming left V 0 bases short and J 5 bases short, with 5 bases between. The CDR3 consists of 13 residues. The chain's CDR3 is CASSLALHNEQFF. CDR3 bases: TGTGCCAGCAGTTTAGCGCTACACAATGAGCAGTTCTTC.

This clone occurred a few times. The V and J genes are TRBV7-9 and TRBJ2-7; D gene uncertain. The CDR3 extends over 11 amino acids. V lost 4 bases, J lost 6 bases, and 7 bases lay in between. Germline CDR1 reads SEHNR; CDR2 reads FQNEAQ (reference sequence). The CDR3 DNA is TGTGCCAGCAGCTCCCCCCTCGAGCAGTACTTC. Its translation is CASSSPLEQYF.

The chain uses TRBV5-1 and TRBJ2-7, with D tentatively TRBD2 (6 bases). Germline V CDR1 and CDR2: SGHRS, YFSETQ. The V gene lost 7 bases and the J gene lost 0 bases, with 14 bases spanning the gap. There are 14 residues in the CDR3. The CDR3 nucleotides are TGCGCCAGCCACAGCGGGCCAAGCTCCTACGAGCAGTACTTC. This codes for CASHSGPSSYEQYF.